This entry features one TCR beta chain sequence. The data are from a study of blood T cell repertoires in COVID-19. Clones were sequenced by immunoSEQ multiplex PCR, and TCRdb holds only the in-frame ones, with some missing. The sample yields more than 95,000 clones, roughly 88% seen once. Germline V gene lookup returns CDR1 LGHDT and CDR2 YNNKEL (reference sequence). Deletions cut 0 bases from V and 8 bases from J, with 16 bases between. The CDR3 has 15 residues. The clonotype originates from a man aged 50-60 years with acute or convalescent COVID-19. The V gene is TRBV3-1 (or the pseudogene TRBV3-2), the J gene TRBJ1-2, with a tentative D call TRBD1 (5 bases). The sample comprised peripheral blood. The CDR3 DNA is TGTGCCAGCAGCCAAGACGCTGGGCCCCGGGGGGGCTACACCTTC. It translates to CASSQDAGPRGGYTF.